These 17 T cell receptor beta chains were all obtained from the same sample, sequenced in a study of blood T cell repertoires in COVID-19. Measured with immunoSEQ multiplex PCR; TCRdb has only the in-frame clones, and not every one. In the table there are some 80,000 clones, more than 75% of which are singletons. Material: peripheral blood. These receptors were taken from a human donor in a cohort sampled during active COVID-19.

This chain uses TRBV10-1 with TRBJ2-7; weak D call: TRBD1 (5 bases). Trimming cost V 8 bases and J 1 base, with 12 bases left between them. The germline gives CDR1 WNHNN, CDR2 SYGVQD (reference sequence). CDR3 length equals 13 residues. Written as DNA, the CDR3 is TGCGCCAGCTCTAGGGGCACATCCTACGAGCAGTACTTC. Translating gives CASSRGTSYEQYF.

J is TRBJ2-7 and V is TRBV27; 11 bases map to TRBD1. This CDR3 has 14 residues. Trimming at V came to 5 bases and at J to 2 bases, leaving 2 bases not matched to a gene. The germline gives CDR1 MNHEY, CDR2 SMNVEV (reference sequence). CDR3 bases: TGTGCCAGCAGTCCGGGACAGGGGGCCTACGAGCAGTACTTC. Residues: CASSPGQGAYEQYF.

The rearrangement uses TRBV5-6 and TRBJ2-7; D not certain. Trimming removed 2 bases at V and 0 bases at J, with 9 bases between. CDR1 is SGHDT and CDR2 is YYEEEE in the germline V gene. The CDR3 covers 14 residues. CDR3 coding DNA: TGTGCCAGCAGCTTCGTCAGTTCCTCCTACGAGCAGTACTTC. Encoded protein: CASSFVSSSYEQYF. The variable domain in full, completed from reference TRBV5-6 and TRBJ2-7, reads DAGVTQSPTHLIKTRGQQVTLRCSPKSGHDTVSWYQQALGQGPQFIFQYYEEEERQRGNFPDRFSGHQFPNYSSELNVNALLLGDSALYLCASSFVSSSYEQYFGPGTRLTVT.

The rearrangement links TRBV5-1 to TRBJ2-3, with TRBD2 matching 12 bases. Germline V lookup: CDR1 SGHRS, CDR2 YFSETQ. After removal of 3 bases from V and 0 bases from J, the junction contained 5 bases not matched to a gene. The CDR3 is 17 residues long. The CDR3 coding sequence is TGCGCCAGCAGCTCGGGGACTAGCGGGCTAAGCACAGATACGCAGTATTTT. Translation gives CASSSGTSGLSTDTQYF.

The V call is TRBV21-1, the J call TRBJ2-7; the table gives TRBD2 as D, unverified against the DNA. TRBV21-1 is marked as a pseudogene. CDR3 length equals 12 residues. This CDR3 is CAELAGAQEQYF. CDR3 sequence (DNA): TGTGCCGAGCTAGCGGGAGCCCAGGAGCAGTACTTC.

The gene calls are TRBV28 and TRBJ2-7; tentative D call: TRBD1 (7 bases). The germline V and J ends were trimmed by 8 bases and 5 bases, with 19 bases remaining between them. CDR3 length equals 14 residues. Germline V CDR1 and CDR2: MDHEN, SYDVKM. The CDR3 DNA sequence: TGTGCCAGCGTCTCTCTCAGGGGGGAGAACGAGCAGTACTTC. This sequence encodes CASVSLRGENEQYF.

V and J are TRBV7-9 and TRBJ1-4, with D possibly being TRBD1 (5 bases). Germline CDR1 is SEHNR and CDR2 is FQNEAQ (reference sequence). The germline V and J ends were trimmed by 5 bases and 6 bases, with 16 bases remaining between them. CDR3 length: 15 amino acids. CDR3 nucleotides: TGTGCCAGCAGCCCAGTCGGGGGTTTTGATGAAAAACTGTTTTTT. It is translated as CASSPVGGFDEKLFF.

CDR3 protein: CASSLGGITGELFF. The CDR3 DNA follows: TGTGCCAGCAGCTTAGGCGGGATCACCGGGGAGCTGTTTTTT. The rearrangement joins TRBV11-2 to TRBJ2-2, with D possibly TRBD2 on 6 matching bases. Germline CDR1 reads SGHAT; CDR2 reads FQNNGV. There are 14 residues in the CDR3. The V end lost 1 base, the J end lost 4 bases, and 7 bases lay between the germline ends. Complete variable domain (other parts from reference TRBV11-2 and TRBJ2-2): EAGVAQSPRYKIIEKRQSVAFWCNPISGHATLYWYQQILGQGPKLLIQFQNNGVVDDSQLPKDRFSAERLKGVDSTLKIQPAKLEDSAVYLCASSLGGITGELFFGEGSRLTVL.

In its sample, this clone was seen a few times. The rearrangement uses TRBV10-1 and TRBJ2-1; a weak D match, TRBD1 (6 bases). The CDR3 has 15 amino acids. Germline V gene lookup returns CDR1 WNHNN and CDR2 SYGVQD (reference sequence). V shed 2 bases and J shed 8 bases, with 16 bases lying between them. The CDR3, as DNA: TGCGCCAGCAGTGAGGGCCTGGGGGCAGCGGATGAGCAGTTCTTC. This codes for CASSEGLGAADEQFF.

CDR3 sequence: CASTRQGDFGYTF. The DNA for the CDR3 is TGTGCCAGCACCCGCCAGGGTGATTTTGGCTACACCTTC. This sequence joins TRBV28 and TRBJ1-2, with D possibly matching TRBD1 (5 bases). The germline V gene encodes CDR1 MDHEN and CDR2 SYDVKM. V lost 7 bases to trimming and J lost 7 bases, with 16 bases between them. The CDR3 covers 13 residues.

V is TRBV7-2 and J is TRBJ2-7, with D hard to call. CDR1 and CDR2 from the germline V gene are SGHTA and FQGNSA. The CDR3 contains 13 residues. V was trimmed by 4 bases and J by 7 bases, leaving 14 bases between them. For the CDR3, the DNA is TGTGCCAGCAGCTCGCAGTCCTCCTGGGAGCAGTACTTC. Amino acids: CASSSQSSWEQYF.

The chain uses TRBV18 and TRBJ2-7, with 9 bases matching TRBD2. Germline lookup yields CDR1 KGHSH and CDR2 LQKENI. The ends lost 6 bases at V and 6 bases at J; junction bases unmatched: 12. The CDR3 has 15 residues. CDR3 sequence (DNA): TGTGCCAGCTCGTCCAGCGGGGGGTTAACCCTCGAGCAGTACTTC. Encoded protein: CASSSSGGLTLEQYF.

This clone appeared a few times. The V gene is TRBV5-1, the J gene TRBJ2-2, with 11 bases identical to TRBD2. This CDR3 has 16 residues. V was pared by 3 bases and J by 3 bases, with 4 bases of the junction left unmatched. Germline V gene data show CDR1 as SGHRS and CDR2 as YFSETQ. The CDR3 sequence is CASSSGTSGYTGELFF. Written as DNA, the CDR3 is TGCGCCAGCAGCTCGGGGACTAGCGGTTACACCGGGGAGCTGTTTTTT.

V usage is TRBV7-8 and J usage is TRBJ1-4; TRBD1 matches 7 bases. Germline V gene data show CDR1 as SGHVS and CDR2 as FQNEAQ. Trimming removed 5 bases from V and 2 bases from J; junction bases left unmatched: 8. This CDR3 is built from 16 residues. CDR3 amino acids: CASSPRDSATNEKLFF. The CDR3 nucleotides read TGTGCCAGCAGCCCCCGGGACAGCGCGACTAATGAAAAACTGTTTTTT.

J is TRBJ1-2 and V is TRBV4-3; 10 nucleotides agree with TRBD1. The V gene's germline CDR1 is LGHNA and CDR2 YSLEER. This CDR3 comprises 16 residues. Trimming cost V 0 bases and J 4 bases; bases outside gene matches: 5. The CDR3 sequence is CASSQDLGDRGYGYTF. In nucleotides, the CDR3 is TGCGCCAGCAGCCAAGATCTGGGGGACAGGGGCTATGGCTACACCTTC.

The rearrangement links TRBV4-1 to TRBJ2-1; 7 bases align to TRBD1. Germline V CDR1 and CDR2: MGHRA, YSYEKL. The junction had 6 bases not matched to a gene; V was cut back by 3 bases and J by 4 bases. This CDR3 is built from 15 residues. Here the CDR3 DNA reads TGCGCCAGCAGCCAGGTGGGACAGAGATACAATGAGCAGTTCTTC. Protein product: CASSQVGQRYNEQFF.

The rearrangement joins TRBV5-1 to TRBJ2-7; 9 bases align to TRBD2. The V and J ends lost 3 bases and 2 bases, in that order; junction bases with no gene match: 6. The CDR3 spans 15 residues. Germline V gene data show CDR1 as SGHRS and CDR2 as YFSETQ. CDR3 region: CASSSTSGLTYEQYF. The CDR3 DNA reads TGCGCCAGCAGCTCCACTAGCGGGCTAACCTACGAGCAGTACTTC.